A selection of T cell receptor beta chains follows, all from one sample in a study of Graves' ophthalmopathy and Graves' hyperthyroidism. TCRdb reprocessed the multiplex PCR reads with MiXCR, giving one entry per CDR3 protein. This sample yields around 1.1 million distinct CDR3 sequences, of which about 36% are seen a single time; 11% belongs to the top ten. Sequenced: peripheral blood or thyroid tissue (not recorded which). Receptors originate from an adult man with Graves' hyperthyroidism. Each CDR3 is given with its conserved first and last residue. The D gene is left open where the match is weak. A clone size is listed for some rows: how often the clone was seen (once, few, many), or a class if it is expanded.

length	size	D	V	J	DNA	CDR3
19	few	-	TRBV6-5	TRBJ2-2	TGTGCCAGCAGTTACCCTCCCTGGCGAGGGGGAACCGGCACCGGGGAGCTGTTTTTT	CASSYPPWRGGTGTGELFF
14	few	-	TRBV18	TRBJ1-2	TGTGCCAGCTCGTCAGGATCGGGGGCGCTTGGCTACACCTTC	CASSSGSGALGYTF
14	-	-	TRBV5-5	TRBJ1-1	TGCGCCAGCAGCCCCACCGACGGGGACACTGAAGCTTTCTTT	CASSPTDGDTEAFF
15	many	-	TRBV7-2	TRBJ2-5	TGTGCCAGCAGCTTTTCCGGGGGTCCTCAAGAGACCCAGTACTTC	CASSFSGGPQETQYF
16	-	TRBD1	TRBV7-9	TRBJ1-6	TGTGCCAGCAGCTTAGGGGACAGGGGGGATAATTCACCCCTCCACTTT	CASSLGDRGDNSPLHF
13	-	-	TRBV30	TRBJ1-4	TGTGCCTGGACCTACGGAGGAAATGAAAAACTGTTTTTT	CAWTYGGNEKLFF
17	-	TRBD2	TRBV5-4	TRBJ2-2	TGTGCCAGCAGCCCCCAAAAGCGGGAAAGGAGGACCGGGGAGCTGTTTTTT	CASSPQKRERRTGELFF
17	-	-	TRBV15	TRBJ2-7	TGTGCCACCAGCAGAGGAGGTGGAGGGCCGTTCCCCTACGAGCAGTACTTC	CATSRGGGGPFPYEQYF
14	once	-	TRBV10-3	TRBJ1-2	TGTGCCATCAGTGGCGGTGGTGGGCGGGATGGCTACACCTTC	CAISGGGGRDGYTF
16	many	-	TRBV20-1	TRBJ1-1	TGCAGTGCTAGAGTGATTGAATCAACTTGGAACACTGAAGCTTTCTTT	CSARVIESTWNTEAFF
15	many	TRBD1	TRBV5-1	TRBJ2-2	TGTGCCAGCAGTCGAGGGACAGGGAACACCGGGGAGCTGTTTTTT	CASSRGTGNTGELFF
17	-	-	TRBV24-1	TRBJ1-5	TGTGCCAGCAGTTCGCGGCAGGGGCTTAGGGGCAATCAGCCCCAGCATTTT	CASSSRQGLRGNQPQHF
15	few	-	TRBV7-2	TRBJ1-6	TGTGCCAGCAGCTTAGGGCAGGTGGACAATTCACCCCTCCACTTT	CASSLGQVDNSPLHF
13	many	-	TRBV6-2/TRBV6-3	TRBJ1-2	TGTGCCAGCAGTCGACAGGCCGCTGCCGGCTACACCTTC	CASSRQAAAGYTF
13	many	-	TRBV7-8	TRBJ1-1	TGTGCCAGCAGCTTCCCCGGACGGACCGAAGCTTTCTTT	CASSFPGRTEAFF
17	few	TRBD1	TRBV5-1	TRBJ2-2	TGCGCCAGCAGCTCTCCCTTCAGGGGGCGCAACACCGGGGAGCTGTTTTTT	CASSSPFRGRNTGELFF
14	-	-	TRBV5-1	TRBJ2-7	TGCGCCAGCCCCCGGAAAAAGAGCTCCTACGAGCAGTACTTC	CASPRKKSSYEQYF
15	many	-	TRBV6-6	TRBJ1-5	TGTGCCAGCAGACGGGGGCAGGGATCTGATCAGCCCCAGCATTTT	CASRRGQGSDQPQHF
14	-	TRBD1	TRBV12-3/TRBV12-4	TRBJ1-1	TGTGCCAGCAGGCGCGGGGCAGGGGGTACTGAAGCTTTCTTT	CASRRGAGGTEAFF
12	many	-	TRBV19	TRBJ1-4	TGTGCCAGTAGTAAAGGAGACGAAAAACTGTTTTTT	CASSKGDEKLFF
15	-	-	TRBV11-3	TRBJ2-7	TGTGCCAGCAGCTTATCCAGGGTGAACACCGGGGAGCAGTACTTC	CASSLSRVNTGEQYF
16	few	-	TRBV6-5	TRBJ1-1	TGTGCCAGCAGATACGGACGGGACCAAAGGAACACTGAAGCTTTCTTT	CASRYGRDQRNTEAFF
15	-	-	TRBV7-3	TRBJ2-7	TGTGCCAGTGGGGCAGGACACCTCACCTCCTACGAGCAGTACTTC	CASGAGHLTSYEQYF
13	-	-	TRBV5-6	TRBJ1-2	TGTGCCAGCAGTTATACCAGAGACTATGGCTACACCTTC	CASSYTRDYGYTF
15	-	-	TRBV6-1	TRBJ1-1	TGTGCCAGCAGTGAAACCAGGGGCTGGGACACTGAAGCTTTCTTT	CASSETRGWDTEAFF
15	many	-	TRBV9	TRBJ2-2	TGTGCCAGCACCAAACTTCAGGAAGTTACCGGGGAGCTGTTTTTT	CASTKLQEVTGELFF
15	-	TRBD1	TRBV7-8	TRBJ2-7	TGTGCCAGCCGGTTATACGGGACAGGGGTATACGAGCAGTACTTC	CASRLYGTGVYEQYF
13	-	-	TRBV7-9	TRBJ2-5	TGTGCCAGCACCGTGGGGGGTCGAGAGACCCAGTACTTC	CASTVGGRETQYF
12	many	TRBD1	TRBV25-1	TRBJ1-2	TGTGCCAGCAGAACAGGGGACTATGGCTACACCTTC	CASRTGDYGYTF
17	-	TRBD1	TRBV7-2	TRBJ2-2	TGTGCCAGCAGCTCGGTTGGGACAGGGATGATTCTACGGGAGCTGTTTTTT	CASSSVGTGMILRELFF
15	few	TRBD1	TRBV10-3	TRBJ1-4	TGTGCCAGCAGGCCCAGGGGGCGGATTAATGAAAAACTGTTTTTT	CASRPRGRINEKLFF
15	many	-	TRBV15	TRBJ1-1	TGTGCCACCAGCAGGGACTTCGGGGTGAACACTGAAGCTTTCTTT	CATSRDFGVNTEAFF
17	-	-	TRBV18	TRBJ1-1	TGTGCCAGCTCATCCCTCTACCAGACAGACACGGGCGCTGAAGCTTTCTTT	CASSSLYQTDTGAEAFF
15	-	-	TRBV20-1	TRBJ2-2	TGCAGTGCTAGAGATTTCGGGACATCGATCGGGGAGCTGTTTTTT	CSARDFGTSIGELFF
13	many	-	TRBV7-9	TRBJ2-7	TGTGCCAGCAGCTCACCTCAGGGCTACGAGCAGTACTTC	CASSSPQGYEQYF
15	-	TRBD1	TRBV15	TRBJ1-6	TGTGCCACCAGCACGGGATCGGGACAGGGGACACCCCTCCACTTT	CATSTGSGQGTPLHF
16	many	-	TRBV7-2	TRBJ1-4	TGTGCCAGCAGCTCCTCGGCTGGGACAACTAATGAAAAACTGTTTTTT	CASSSSAGTTNEKLFF
13	-	-	TRBV30	TRBJ1-4	TGTGCCTGGAGAGGACCCTATAATGAAAAACTGTTTTTT	CAWRGPYNEKLFF
15	many	TRBD1	TRBV2	TRBJ1-5	TGTGCCAGCAGTGGACAGGGGGCCCCCAATCAGCCCCAGCATTTT	CASSGQGAPNQPQHF
15	-	-	TRBV2	TRBJ2-2	TGTGCCAGCAACTCTCCGGGGCAAGCGGTCGGGGAGCTGTTTTTT	CASNSPGQAVGELFF
14	many	-	TRBV7-6	TRBJ1-6	TGTGCCAGCAGCTTGGGTGTTAGGAATTCACCCCTCCACTTT	CASSLGVRNSPLHF
14	few	-	TRBV7-2	TRBJ2-7	TGTGCCAGCAGCCCAACCCCCCGATACTACGAGCAGTACTTC	CASSPTPRYYEQYF
12	many	-	TRBV12-3/TRBV12-4	TRBJ2-7	TGTGCCAGCGGACAGAGCTCCTACGAGCAGTACTTC	CASGQSSYEQYF